One sample yielded the 18 T cell receptor beta chains listed below, sequenced in a study of blood T cell repertoires in COVID-19. Generated by immunoSEQ multiplex PCR, the TCRdb table keeps only in-frame clones and is missing some. The data contain about 400,000 clones, roughly 86% of them singletons. The sample taken for sequencing was PBMCs or T cells enriched from blood (not recorded which). Receptor source: a woman aged 40 to 50 with acute COVID-19.

This chain joins TRBV4-2 and TRBJ2-5; 12 bases are shared with TRBD2. The V and J ends lost 0 bases and 2 bases, in that order; junction bases with no gene match: 4. This CDR3 comprises 17 residues. Germline CDR1 is LGHNA and CDR2 is YNFKEQ. CDR3 nucleotides: TGTGCCAGCAGCCAAGATTCGCTAGCGGGGGGGCAAGAGACCCAGTACTTC. Protein product: CASSQDSLAGGQETQYF.

The rearrangement uses TRBV6-5 and TRBJ1-6, with 9 bases aligning to TRBD1. Germline CDR1 and CDR2: MNHEY and SVGAGI. V was clipped by 4 bases and J by 6 bases; unmatched bases: 7. The CDR3 totals 16 residues. The chain's CDR3 is CASSSATTGGNSPLHF. The CDR3 nucleotides read TGTGCCAGCAGTTCAGCAACGACAGGGGGTAATTCACCCCTCCACTTT.

This clone was recorded a few times. The rearrangement uses TRBV2 and TRBJ1-1; tentative D call: TRBD1 (5 bases). The CDR3 contains 13 residues. In germline, CDR1 is SNHLY, CDR2 FYNNEI. Trimming cost V 6 bases and J 0 bases, with 8 bases left between them. The DNA of the CDR3 is TGTGCCAGCAGCGGGACTCTGAACACTGAAGCTTTCTTT. The encoded protein is CASSGTLNTEAFF.

The genes are TRBV24-1 and TRBJ2-4; D possibly corresponds to TRBD1 (5 bases). Germline-derived CDR1 and CDR2 are KGHDR and SFDVKD. The CDR3 runs 18 residues. V lost 9 bases to trimming and J lost 6 bases, with 29 bases between them. The CDR3 DNA follows: TGTGCCACCCCCCCTACCCCCGAAACTCAAGAAAGGGGAAACATTCAGTACTTC. The encoded protein is CATPPTPETQERGNIQYF.

The chain recombines TRBV14 with TRBJ2-1; perhaps TRBD1 as D (6 bases). With 4 bases removed from V and 8 bases from J, the gap between germline ends came to 9 bases. Germline CDR1 SGHDN, CDR2 FVKESK. This CDR3 has 12 residues. This CDR3 reads CASSPTGYEQFF. The CDR3 DNA reads as TGTGCCAGCAGCCCAACAGGGTATGAGCAGTTCTTC.

The sample holds a few counts of this clone. The chain is built from TRBV7-9 and TRBJ1-4, with 8 bases aligning to TRBD1. V dropped 3 bases and J dropped 5; count of bases not matched to a gene: 2. Germline values: CDR1 SEHNR, CDR2 FQNEAQ (reference sequence). The CDR3 consists of 14 residues. CDR3 sequence reads: CASSLTGANEKLFF. The CDR3 DNA sequence: TGTGCCAGCAGCTTGACAGGGGCGAATGAAAAACTGTTTTTT.

In DNA, the CDR3 is TGTGCCAGTAGTATGGGGGACAGGGGCTACGAGCAGTACTTC. Residues: CASSMGDRGYEQYF. The chain is built from TRBV19 and TRBJ2-7, with TRBD1 matching over 10 bases. J gave up 3 bases and V 3 bases, and 2 bases lay outside the gene matches. This CDR3 contains 14 residues. Germline V gene data show CDR1 as LNHDA and CDR2 as SQIVND (reference sequence).

As concerns this clone: Other DNA sequences in this sample translate to the same CDR3. V and J are TRBV19 and TRBJ1-5, with 8 bases matching TRBD1. Per germline, CDR1 LNHDA and CDR2 SQIVND (reference sequence). CDR3 size: 14 residues. V shed 3 bases and J 6 bases; nucleotides not matched to a gene: 4. CDR3 in DNA: TGTGCCAGTAGTATTCAGGGGGCGGGTCAGCCCCAGCATTTT. It yields the protein CASSIQGAGQPQHF. Filled out from reference TRBV19 and TRBJ1-5, the complete variable domain reads DGGITQSPKYLFRKEGQNVTLSCEQNLNHDAMYWYRQDPGQGLRLIYYSQIVNDFQKGDIAEGYSVSREKKESFPLTVTSAQKNPTAFYLCASSIQGAGQPQHFGDGTRLSIL.

V gene TRBV7-8 combines with J gene TRBJ1-6; D remains unclear. This CDR3 is 16 amino acids long. Germline loops: CDR1 SGHVS, CDR2 FQNEAQ. The V gene lost 1 base and the J gene lost 7 bases, with 14 bases spanning the gap. In DNA form, the CDR3 reads TGTGCCAGCAGCTTAGGGGCGTTCTCCGGCAATTCACCCCTCCACTTT. Translation: CASSLGAFSGNSPLHF.

The gene calls are TRBV2 and TRBJ2-5; maybe TRBD1 (5 bases). V lost 6 bases, J lost 0 bases, and 11 bases lay in between. The germline gives CDR1 SNHLY, CDR2 FYNNEI. The CDR3 covers 14 residues. DNA for the CDR3: TGTGCCAGCAGGCGCACAGGATACCAAGAGACCCAGTACTTC. Its translation: CASRRTGYQETQYF. The whole variable domain, filled in from reference TRBV2 and TRBJ2-5, reads EPEVTQTPSHQVTQMGQEVILRCVPISNHLYFYWYRQILGQKVEFLVSFYNNEISEKSEIFDDQFSVERPDGSNFTLKIRSTKLEDSAMYFCASRRTGYQETQYFGPGTRLLVL.

Regarding this clone: The sample has other DNA sequences that encode this CDR3 too. The rearrangement uses TRBV19 and TRBJ2-3; D unresolved. The V and J ends lost 5 bases and 0 bases respectively, with 9 bases between them. This CDR3 has 14 amino acids. Germline V gene sequence: CDR1 LNHDA, CDR2 SQIVND (reference sequence). The CDR3 coding sequence is TGTGCCAGTAGTTCCCAGACTAGCACAGATACGCAGTATTTT. As protein: CASSSQTSTDTQYF.

This clone appeared a single time. This sequence joins TRBV19 and TRBJ2-5; a possible D gene is TRBD1 (6 bases). V was shortened by 5 bases and J by 4 bases, with 11 bases between the two germline ends. CDR1 is LNHDA, CDR2 SQIVND, per germline (reference sequence). This CDR3 is built from 13 residues. The CDR3 DNA is TGTGCCAGTAGTCCACAGGGTAGAGAGACCCAGTACTTC. This codes for CASSPQGRETQYF.

V is TRBV11-2 and J is TRBJ2-4; maybe TRBD1 (6 bases). Germline assignment: CDR1 SGHAT and CDR2 FQNNGV. V lost 6 bases, J lost 3 bases, and 21 bases lay in between. CDR3 length equals 17 residues. CDR3 protein: CASSREQGGWGKNIQYF. CDR3 coding DNA: TGTGCCAGCAGTCGTGAACAGGGTGGATGGGGCAAAAACATTCAGTACTTC.

This clone was recorded only once. V usage is TRBV5-1 and J usage is TRBJ1-2; no definite D call. CDR1 SGHRS and CDR2 YFSETQ come from the germline V gene. Trimming shortened V by 4 bases and J by 6 bases, and 10 bases separated the two germline ends. The CDR3 spans 12 residues. The CDR3 DNA sequence: TGCGCCAGCAGCCGCCAGGCAGATGGCTACACCTTC. As protein: CASSRQADGYTF.

Comments on this clone: The sample holds other DNA sequences that translate to the same CDR3. This chain links TRBV18 with TRBJ1-4; D call uncertain. There are 13 residues in the CDR3. V shed 2 bases and J shed 8 bases, with 9 bases lying between them. Germline-derived CDR1 and CDR2 are KGHSH and LQKENI. CDR3 loop: CASSPGQNEKLFF. The CDR3 nucleotides are TGTGCCAGCTCACCAGGGCAGAACGAAAAACTGTTTTTT.

This chain links TRBV5-6 with TRBJ2-1, with TRBD1 as a possible D gene (6 bases). The V end lost 1 base, the J end lost 7 bases, and 12 bases lay between the germline ends. CDR3 length: 14 residues. From germline, CDR1 is SGHDT and CDR2 YYEEEE. The CDR3 nucleotides read TGTGCCAGCAGCTTGTCTTGGGGGCGGAATGAGCAGTTCTTC. Encoded protein: CASSLSWGRNEQFF.

The chain combines TRBV29-1 with TRBJ2-1; TRBD1 matches 8 bases. The CDR3 runs to 15 residues. Per the germline V gene, CDR1 is SQVTM and CDR2 is ANQGSEA. V lost 2 bases, J lost 1 base, and 4 bases stayed unmatched. The CDR3 sequence is CSVELDRVSYNEQFF. CDR3 DNA: TGCAGCGTTGAACTGGACAGGGTATCCTACAATGAGCAGTTCTTC.

The V gene is TRBV6-2 or TRBV6-3, the J gene TRBJ1-4; D remains unclear. Trimming removed 5 bases at V and 8 bases at J, with 9 bases between. The CDR3 has 12 amino acids. Germline V lookup: CDR1 MNHEY, CDR2 SVGEGT. As DNA, the CDR3 is TGTGCCAGCAGTGGGAGATGGGAAAAACTGTTTTTT. Its translation is CASSGRWEKLFF.